This T cell receptor beta chain is drawn from a study of T cells after yellow fever vaccination (dated by TCRdb to between 2018 and 2021). General notes on the study: The SMART-Seq v4 Ultra Low Input RNA kit was used to prepare libraries from fractions with low cell numbers. Bulk TCR alpha and beta repertoires were sequenced longitudinally to track T-cell clones before and after primary and booster YFV17D yellow fever vaccination. The cohort comprised two healthy male donors, one aged 18 to 30 and one aged 30 to 39 years. Blood samples were taken at several timepoints before and after primary and secondary immunization, and bulk PBMC replicates and cell subsets were isolated. General findings and caveats noted by the study authors: Most clones expanded after primary vaccination were re-detected after the booster (just under 97% of CD4 and about nine tenths of CD8), suggesting broad memory maintenance. Compared with the primary T-cell response, the secondary T-cell response was faster but weaker, reaching its peak on day 5 rather than on day 15. FACS-sorted repertoires could contain abundant contaminating clonotypes from the bulk population, so computational filtering was required. Because only two donors were included in the study, the extent to which the findings can be generalized is limited. A small share of clonotypes was detected in both CD4 and CD8 compartments, with the overlap likely arising from convergent recombination.

This clonotype was recorded many times. There is no known antigen for this receptor. The record has no base qualities; no much larger clone is one base away. TCRdb shows the sequencer as Illumina NovaSeq 6000. Synthesis of TCR cDNA relied on 5'RACE template switching, a step that introduced a universal primer site along with unique molecular identifiers. Priming for cDNA synthesis came from both the TCR alpha and TCR beta constant segments. Two PCR steps were used to amplify libraries, with sample barcodes and sequencing adapters being added in the second step. Sequencing of libraries was performed on Illumina HiSeq 2500 (2x100 bp) or NovaSeq (2x150 bp). In the original analysis: MIGEC was used to demultiplex reads and collapse the reads into UMI consensus sequences, and MiXCR was used for V(D)J alignment. Using edgeR on replicate PBMC samples, clonotypes were called vaccine-responding if FDR was below 0.01 and the log2 fold change was above 5 up to day 15. Bulk clonotypes were assigned CD4 or CD8 identity according to which sequenced CD4 or CD8 repertoire held them at higher abundance. TCRdb applied fastp at Q25 and MiXCR to the public reads, then kept only in-frame beta chains. A single entry per CDR3 protein holds the most common genes and DNA from its merged rows. The V and J calls shown here were made by TCRdb, not taken from the authors' results. The sample records approximately 300,000 distinct CDR3 sequences, around 11% of which are singletons. About 3% of the sample is in the top ten clones.

From the cysteine up to the phenylalanine, the CDR3 has a length of 15 residues. The read is trimmed to its CDR3 DNA, 45 bases read in frame from base 1. Germline trimming amounts to 5 bases on V and 2 bases on J, with 7 as the count of junction bases outside the gene matches. CDR1 and CDR2 (DFQATT, SNEGSKA) derive from the germline V gene (reference sequence). Taken with the paper, the label for treatment or condition translates to: live attenuated yellow fever vaccine strain. PBMCs were isolated from peripheral blood using a standard Ficoll-Paque protocol. CD4 and CD8 T-cell fractions were isolated with Dynabeads CD4 and CD8 positive selection kits. TriZol was used to extract RNA from bulk PBMCs, CD4 and CD8 fractions, and dextramer-positive and dextramer-negative fractions.

The chain employs TRBV20-1 and TRBJ2-3; the junction holds 10 bases that match TRBD1. Sequencing used CD4+ T cells sorted from PBMCs, obtained 45 days after the yellow fever booster vaccination. The clonotype originates from a man aged 18 to 35 who received the YFV17D yellow fever vaccine. Read as DNA, the sequence is TGCAGTGCTCATGGACAGGGGGGACCCACAGATACGCAGTATTTT. Translated, it gives CSAHGQGGPTDTQYF.